Given below is one T cell receptor (beta chain) in context. Other DNA sequences within the sample encode an identical CDR3. Trimming removed 1 base at V and 4 bases at J, with 8 bases between. CDR1 MNHNS and CDR2 SASEGT come from the germline V gene. The CDR3 is 14 residues long. This entry is derived from a study of blood T cell repertoires in COVID-19. The data were produced by immunoSEQ multiplex PCR, yet TCRdb's version contains in-frame clones alone and is incomplete. Of 120,000 or so clones listed, roughly nine tenths are singletons. V usage is TRBV6-1 and J usage is TRBJ1-5; D gene uncertain. The clonotype originates from a man aged 65 to 79 with active or convalescent COVID-19. The sample comprised peripheral blood. The CDR3, as DNA: TGTGCCAGCAGTGAAGGGTGGCAGAATCAGCCCCAGCATTTT. Protein product: CASSEGWQNQPQHF.